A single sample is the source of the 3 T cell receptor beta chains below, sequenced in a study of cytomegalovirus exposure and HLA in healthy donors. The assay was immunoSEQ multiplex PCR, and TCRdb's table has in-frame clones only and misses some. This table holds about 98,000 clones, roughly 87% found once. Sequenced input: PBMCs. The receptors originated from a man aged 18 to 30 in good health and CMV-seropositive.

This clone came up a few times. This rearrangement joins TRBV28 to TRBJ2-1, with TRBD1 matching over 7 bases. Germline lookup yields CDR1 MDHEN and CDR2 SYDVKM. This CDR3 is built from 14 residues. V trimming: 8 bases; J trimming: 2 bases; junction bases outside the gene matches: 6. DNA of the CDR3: TGTGCCAGCCATAGGGACAGAACCTACAATGAGCAGTTCTTC. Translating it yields CASHRDRTYNEQFF.

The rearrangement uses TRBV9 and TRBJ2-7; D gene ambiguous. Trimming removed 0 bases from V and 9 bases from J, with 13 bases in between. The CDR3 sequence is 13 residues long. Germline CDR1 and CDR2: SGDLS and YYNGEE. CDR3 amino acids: CASSVGVPDLQYF. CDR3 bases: TGTGCCAGCAGCGTAGGGGTCCCCGACTTGCAGTACTTC.

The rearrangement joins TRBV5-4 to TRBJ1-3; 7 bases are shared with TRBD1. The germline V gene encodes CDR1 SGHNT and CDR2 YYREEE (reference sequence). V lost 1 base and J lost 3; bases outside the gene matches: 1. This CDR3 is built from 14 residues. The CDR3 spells CASSLPGGGNTIYF. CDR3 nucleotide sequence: TGTGCCAGCAGCTTGCCAGGGGGTGGAAACACCATATATTTT. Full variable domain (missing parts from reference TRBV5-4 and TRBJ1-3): ETGVTQSPTHLIKTRGQQVTLRCSSQSGHNTVSWYQQALGQGPQFIFQYYREEENGRGNFPPRFSGLQFPNYSSELNVNALELDDSALYLCASSLPGGGNTIYFGEGSWLTVV.